The rows below give T cell receptor beta chains drawn from one sample of a study of blood T cell repertoires in COVID-19. TCRdb keeps only in-frame clones here, not all; method: immunoSEQ multiplex PCR. The table has just over 150,000 clones, approximately 82% seen once. Specimen: peripheral blood. These receptors were collected from a woman aged 40 to 50 with COVID-19, enrolled during active disease. Each CDR3 is given with its conserved first and last residue. Fields, in order: J gene, D gene, V gene, clone size, CDR3 protein, CDR3 DNA. A D gene is named only where the DNA matches it firmly. Not all rows give a size; the values are once, few, many and, for expanded clones, a class.

TRBJ1-5,TRBD1,TRBV7-9,few,CASSIQGADQPQHF,TGTGCCAGCAGCATCCAGGGGGCCGATCAGCCCCAGCATTTT
TRBJ2-5,-,TRBV6-5,-,CASSPAGLVGTQYF,TGTGCCAGCAGTCCCGCGGGACTCGTTGGGACCCAGTACTTC
TRBJ2-7,-,TRBV6-2/TRBV6-3,-,CASSYSGGNEQYF,TGTGCCAGCAGTTACTCGGGCGGGAACGAGCAGTACTTC
TRBJ2-6,-,TRBV7-9,-,CASSDPRGAGSSGANVLTF,TGTGCCAGCAGCGACCCTAGGGGCGCGGGGAGCTCTGGGGCCAACGTCCTGACTTTC
TRBJ2-1,-,TRBV28,-,CASTPGGIYNEQFF,TGTGCCAGCACCCCGGGTGGCATATACAATGAGCAGTTCTTC
TRBJ2-1,-,TRBV7-8,-,CASSSPAGSDEQFF,TGTGCCAGCAGCTCCCCGGCGGGAAGCGATGAGCAGTTCTTC
TRBJ1-1,TRBD1,TRBV7-3,few,CASSPGTGGENTEAFF,TGTGCCAGCAGCCCTGGGACAGGGGGCGAGAACACTGAAGCTTTCTTT
TRBJ1-2,-,TRBV6-5,-,CASNGPVNYGYTF,TGTGCCAGCAACGGTCCCGTTAACTATGGCTACACCTTC
TRBJ2-2,TRBD2,TRBV6-6,-,CASSPPGGGARGGELFF,TGTGCCAGCAGTCCACCCGGCGGGGGGGCCAGAGGCGGGGAGCTGTTTTTT
TRBJ2-6,-,TRBV6-5,-,CASRSGVGANVLTF,TGTGCCAGCAGATCAGGGGTGGGGGCCAACGTCCTGACTTTC
TRBJ1-5,-,TRBV18,-,CASSAQGSQPQHF,TGTGCCAGCTCAGCCCAGGGTAGTCAGCCCCAGCATTTT
TRBJ2-2,-,TRBV28,-,CASVRGANTGELFF,TGTGCCAGCGTAAGGGGTGCTAACACCGGGGAGCTGTTTTTT
TRBJ1-4,TRBD1,TRBV3-1/TRBV3-2,-,CASSQVGRGYPNEKLFF,TGTGCCAGCAGCCAAGTGGGCAGGGGGTATCCTAATGAAAAACTGTTTTTT
TRBJ1-1,-,TRBV14,-,CASSQGQANTEAFF,TGTGCCAGCAGCCAAGGTCAGGCGAACACTGAAGCTTTCTTT
TRBJ2-3,-,TRBV6-5,few,CASSGGVDTQYF,TGTGCCAGCAGCGGGGGTGTAGATACGCAGTATTTT
TRBJ2-1,TRBD2,TRBV5-1,-,CASSLVIAGHEQFF,TGCGCCAGCAGCTTGGTAATAGCGGGCCATGAGCAGTTCTTC
TRBJ2-5,-,TRBV28,-,CASSLFRGTYVYQETQYF,TGTGCCAGCAGTTTATTTCGCGGTACATACGTGTACCAAGAGACCCAGTACTTC
TRBJ2-7,-,TRBV3-1/TRBV3-2,-,CASRRGLSYEQYF,TGTGCCAGTCGGAGGGGGCTCTCCTACGAGCAGTACTTC
TRBJ2-5,-,TRBV25-1,-,CASSKDSRDQETQYF,TGTGCCAGCAGTAAGGACTCGCGGGACCAAGAGACCCAGTACTTC
TRBJ1-6,TRBD1,TRBV5-6,-,CASSLIAGGAWSPLHF,TGTGCCAGCAGCTTGATCGCAGGGGGCGCCTGGTCACCCCTCCACTTT
TRBJ2-1,TRBD2,TRBV11-3,-,CASSPRTSGRNEQFF,TGTGCCAGCAGCCCCCGGACTAGCGGGAGAAATGAGCAGTTCTTC
TRBJ1-1,-,TRBV10-3,once,CAIRPTRQDLNTEAFF,TGTGCCATCAGACCCACCCGACAGGACTTGAACACTGAAGCTTTCTTT
TRBJ2-5,TRBD2,TRBV12-3/TRBV12-4,-,CASSLGLESQYF,TGTGCCAGCAGTTTGGGACTAGAGTCCCAGTACTTC
TRBJ1-4,-,TRBV14,-,CASSLIGSATNEKLFF,TGTGCCAGCAGCCTAATTGGCTCAGCAACTAATGAAAAACTGTTTTTT
TRBJ2-3,-,TRBV7-2,-,CASNKLGTDTQYF,TGTGCCAGCAACAAACTAGGTACAGATACGCAGTATTTT
TRBJ1-5,-,TRBV6-6,-,CASSYGASQPQHF,TGTGCCAGCAGTTACGGGGCAAGTCAGCCCCAGCATTTT
TRBJ2-7,-,TRBV11-3,-,CASSLDSYSYEQYF,TGTGCCAGCAGCTTAGATTCTTACTCCTACGAGCAGTACTTC
TRBJ2-1,-,TRBV11-2,-,CASSSSSNEQFF,TGTGCCAGCAGCTCTAGTTCCAATGAGCAGTTCTTC
TRBJ2-1,TRBD2,TRBV30,-,CAWSVTLAGGREQFF,TGTGCCTGGAGTGTTACGCTAGCGGGAGGGCGGGAGCAGTTCTTC
TRBJ2-7,-,TRBV7-2,-,CASTPGFGSTYEQYF,TGTGCCAGCACTCCGGGATTCGGCAGTACCTACGAGCAGTACTTC
TRBJ1-1,-,TRBV7-9,-,CASSSQGNTEAFF,TGTGCCAGCAGCTCGCAGGGAAACACTGAAGCTTTCTTT
TRBJ2-1,-,TRBV7-8,-,CASSPTARGQFF,TGTGCCAGCAGCCCGACCGCTCGCGGGCAGTTCTTC
TRBJ2-1,TRBD2,TRBV28,-,CASRGLETYNEQFF,TGTGCCAGCAGGGGACTAGAGACCTACAATGAGCAGTTCTTC
TRBJ2-1,TRBD2,TRBV7-8,once,CASSSRRTSGSNEQFF,TGTGCCAGCAGCTCCCGCAGGACTAGCGGGAGTAATGAGCAGTTCTTC
TRBJ2-7,TRBD2,TRBV28,-,CASSTGFPSGSKYF,TGTGCCAGCAGCACGGGGTTCCCTAGCGGGAGTAAGTACTTC
TRBJ2-7,-,TRBV7-9,-,CASSFRYEQYF,TGTGCCAGCAGCTTCCGTTACGAGCAGTACTTC